The rows below give T cell receptor beta chains drawn from one sample of a study of shared clonotypes between healthy human individuals. Sequenced by immunoSEQ multiplex PCR; TCRdb stores in-frame clones only, minus some. Of approximately 2.1 million clones listed, 85% to 95% are singletons. Sequenced material: naive CD4+ T cells from PBMCs. These TCRs come from a man between 18 and 35 years old in good health. Some clones in this sample may be carry-over from other donors' samples. The CDR3 runs from the conserved cysteine through the conserved F or W. The D gene is left open where the match is weak. Some rows mark clone size as missing; the rest say once, few, many or name a class of expanded clone.

v_gene	abundance	d_gene	j_gene	CDR3aa	CDR3nt
TRBV6-6	.	TRBD1	TRBJ2-5	CASSYSDRGAQETQYF	TGTGCCAGCAGTTACTCGGACAGGGGGGCCCAAGAGACCCAGTACTTC
TRBV4-3	.	.	TRBJ1-4	CASSRGTLREEKLFF	TGCGCCAGCAGCCGAGGGACCCTAAGGGAGGAAAAACTGTTTTTT
TRBV7-9	.	.	TRBJ1-2	CASSLGRQNYGYTF	TGTGCCAGCAGCTTAGGGCGGCAGAACTATGGCTACACCTTC
TRBV21-1	.	.	TRBJ2-2	CASSKALRLAGRPTGELFF	TGTGCCAGCAGCAAAGCGCTTCGACTAGCGGGAAGACCCACCGGGGAGCTGTTTTTT
TRBV7-2	.	.	TRBJ1-2	CASSPTQYGYTF	TGTGCCAGCAGCCCAACTCAGTACGGCTACACCTTC
TRBV28	.	TRBD2	TRBJ2-1	CASSLGTSGNEQFF	TGTGCCAGCAGTTTGGGGACTAGCGGGAATGAGCAGTTCTTC
TRBV10-3	.	.	TRBJ2-2	CAISERSNTGELFF	TGTGCCATCAGTGAGCGTTCCAACACCGGGGAGCTGTTTTTT
TRBV28	.	TRBD2	TRBJ2-3	CASSLSPGRTSTDTQYF	TGTGCCAGCAGTTTATCGCCCGGGAGGACAAGCACAGATACGCAGTATTTT
TRBV28	.	.	TRBJ1-2	CASTNSYGSPGDYGYTF	TGTGCCAGCACCAATTCTTACGGGTCCCCGGGCGACTATGGCTACACCTTC
TRBV19	.	.	TRBJ1-3	CASSIGQGRRNTIYF	TGTGCCAGTAGTATAGGTCAGGGGCGCAGAAACACCATATATTTT
TRBV10-1	.	.	TRBJ2-5	CASSGNWTDSQETQYF	TGCGCCAGCAGTGGGAATTGGACCGATAGCCAAGAGACCCAGTACTTC
TRBV15	once	TRBD2	TRBJ2-3	CATRKRPLAGGFITTDTQYF	TGTGCCACCAGAAAGAGACCACTAGCGGGAGGGTTCATTACCACAGATACGCAGTATTTT
TRBV7-2	.	TRBD2	TRBJ2-1	CASSLDSGTYNEQFF	TGTGCCAGCAGCTTAGACAGCGGGACTTACAATGAGCAGTTCTTC
TRBV4-1	.	.	TRBJ2-7	CASSLNLAWPAEQYF	TGCGCCAGCAGCCTTAATCTGGCGTGGCCGGCTGAGCAGTACTTC
TRBV5-1	.	TRBD2	TRBJ2-4	CASSQGLAGEVGAKNIQYF	TGCGCCAGCAGCCAGGGACTAGCGGGAGAGGTGGGAGCCAAAAACATTCAGTACTTC
TRBV19	once	.	TRBJ1-1	CASSIVGRQNTEAFF	TGTGCCAGTAGTATAGTGGGACGGCAGAACACTGAAGCTTTCTTT
TRBV2	.	.	TRBJ2-5	CASSDDLQETQYF	TGTGCCAGCAGTGACGACCTCCAAGAGACCCAGTACTTC